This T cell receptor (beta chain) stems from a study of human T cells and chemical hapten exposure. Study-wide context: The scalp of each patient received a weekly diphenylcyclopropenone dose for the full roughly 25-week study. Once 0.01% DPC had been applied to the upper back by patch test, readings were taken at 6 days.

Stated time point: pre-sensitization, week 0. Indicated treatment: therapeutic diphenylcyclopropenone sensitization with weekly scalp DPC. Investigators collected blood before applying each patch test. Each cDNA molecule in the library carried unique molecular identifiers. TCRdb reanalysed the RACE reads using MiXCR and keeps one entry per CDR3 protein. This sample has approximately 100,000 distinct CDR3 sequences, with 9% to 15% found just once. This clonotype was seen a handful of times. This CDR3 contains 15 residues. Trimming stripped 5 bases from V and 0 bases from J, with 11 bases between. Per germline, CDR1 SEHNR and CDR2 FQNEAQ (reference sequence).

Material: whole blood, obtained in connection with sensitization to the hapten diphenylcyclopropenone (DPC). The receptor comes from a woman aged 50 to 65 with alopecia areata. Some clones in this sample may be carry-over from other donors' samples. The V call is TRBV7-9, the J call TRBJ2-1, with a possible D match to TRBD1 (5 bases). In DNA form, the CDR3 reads TGTGCCAGCAGCCCCGGCAGGGTCTCCTACAATGAGCAGTTCTTC. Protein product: CASSPGRVSYNEQFF.